This T cell receptor beta chain was sequenced during a study of blood T cell repertoires in COVID-19. Study in general: Sites in the United States, Italy and Spain provided acute and convalescent COVID-19 samples. T cells, B-cell-depleted T cells, or PBMCs provided the cDNA or gDNA that served as material.

Patients in Seattle were enrolled during active infection, then followed longitudinally. Per the original methods: Counts of nucleated cells, estimated from reference gene primer amplification, were obtained. The table came from immunoSEQ multiplex PCR; TCRdb's copy has only in-frame clones and leaves some out. V and J calls and clone size come straight from that table; D and trimming were deduced from the DNA. The sample shows under 450,000 clones, less than 90% of them seen only once. V dropped 4 bases and J dropped 7 bases, with 18 bases sitting between them. Germline CDR1 SGDLS, CDR2 YYNGEE. The CDR3 has 15 residues. In its sample, this clone was seen a few times.

Sequencing input: peripheral blood. The gene calls are TRBV9 and TRBJ1-3, with D maybe TRBD1 (5 bases). The TCR comes from an older woman with COVID-19, enrolled during active disease. The CDR3 region has the DNA TGTGCCAGCAGCTACCAGCCGGGACTCGGGAACACCATATATTTT. Residues: CASSYQPGLGNTIYF.